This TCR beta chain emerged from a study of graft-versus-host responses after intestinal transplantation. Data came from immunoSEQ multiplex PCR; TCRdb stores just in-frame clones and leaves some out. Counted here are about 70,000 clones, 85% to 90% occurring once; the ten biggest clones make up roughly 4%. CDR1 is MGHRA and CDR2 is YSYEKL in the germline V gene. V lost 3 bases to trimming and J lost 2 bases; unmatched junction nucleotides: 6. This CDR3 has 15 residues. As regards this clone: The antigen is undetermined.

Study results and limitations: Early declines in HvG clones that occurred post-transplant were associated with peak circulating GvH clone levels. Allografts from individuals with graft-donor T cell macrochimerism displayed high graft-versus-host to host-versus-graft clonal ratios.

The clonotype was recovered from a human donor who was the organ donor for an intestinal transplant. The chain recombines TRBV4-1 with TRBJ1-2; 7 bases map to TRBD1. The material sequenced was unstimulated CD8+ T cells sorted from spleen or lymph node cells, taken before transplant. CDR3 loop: CASSQTDRENYGYTF. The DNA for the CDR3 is TGCGCCAGCAGCCAGACCGACAGGGAGAACTATGGCTACACCTTC.